These 21 T cell receptor beta chains were all obtained from the same sample, sequenced in a study of shared clonotypes between healthy human individuals. Here immunoSEQ multiplex PCR was the method, and the copy in TCRdb shows in-frame clones only, minus some. The sample holds more than 2,000,000 clones, just over 90% seen once. Sequencing used naive CD4+ T cells from PBMCs. Stated subset: CD45RA+ positively selected. The receptors were sampled from a man aged 18 to 29 in good health. Some clones in this sample may be carry-over from other donors' samples.

In the case of this clone: This specimen includes other DNA sequences encoding the same CDR3. V and J are TRBV7-9 and TRBJ2-5; D gene ambiguous. The germline V gene encodes CDR1 SEHNR and CDR2 FQNEAQ (reference sequence). The germline V and J ends were trimmed by 3 bases and 4 bases, with 3 bases remaining between them. The CDR3 is made up of 11 amino acids. The CDR3 sequence is CASSLVETQYF. The CDR3 nucleotides are TGTGCCAGCAGCTTGGTAGAGACCCAGTACTTC. Using reference TRBV7-9 and TRBJ2-5 for the parts outside the CDR3, the full variable domain is DTGVSQNPRHKITKRGQNVTFRCDPISEHNRLYWYRQTLGQGPEFLTYFQNEAQLEKSRLLSDRFSAERPKGSFSTLEIQRTEQGDSAMYLCASSLVETQYFGPGTRLLVL.

The chain uses TRBV30 and TRBJ2-5; D unresolved. With 0 bases removed from V and 4 bases from J, the gap between germline ends came to 6 bases. Germline values: CDR1 GTSNPN, CDR2 SVGIG (reference sequence). This CDR3 has 12 amino acids. CDR3 protein: CAWSVKGETQYF. The CDR3 nucleotides are TGTGCCTGGAGTGTGAAGGGAGAGACCCAGTACTTC.

V is TRBV6-5 and J is TRBJ2-1; a possible D gene is TRBD1 (6 bases). Germline-derived CDR1 and CDR2 are MNHEY and SVGAGI. CDR3 length equals 15 residues. V was pared by 7 bases and J by 8 bases, with 21 bases between. CDR3 sequence reads: CASIGGWGRGDEQFF. DNA for the CDR3: TGTGCCAGCATCGGAGGCTGGGGGCGAGGGGATGAGCAGTTCTTC.

This chain joins TRBV5-4 and TRBJ1-2; 8 nucleotides match TRBD1. Losses at the gene ends were 4 bases for V and 7 bases for J; bases not matched to a gene: 6. Germline-derived CDR1 and CDR2 are SGHNT and YYREEE (reference sequence). The CDR3 is made up of 13 amino acids. CDR3 protein: CASSMQGAAGYTF. CDR3 nucleotides: TGTGCCAGCAGCATGCAGGGGGCGGCTGGCTACACCTTC.

The V and J genes are TRBV7-9 and TRBJ2-4; a possible D gene is TRBD1 (6 bases). V was trimmed by 5 bases and J by 4 bases, leaving 21 bases between them. The CDR3 length is 17 residues. Germline CDR1 reads SEHNR; CDR2 reads FQNEAQ (reference sequence). The CDR3 protein is CASSEKPGTMIKNIQYF. CDR3 sequence (DNA): TGTGCCAGCAGCGAAAAACCCGGGACAATGATTAAAAACATTCAGTACTTC.

The chain couples TRBV4-1 to TRBJ2-4; D might be TRBD1 or TRBD2, each matching 6 bases. Germline values: CDR1 MGHRA, CDR2 YSYEKL. V was trimmed by 1 base and J by 6 bases, leaving 19 bases between them. The CDR3 runs to 17 residues. The CDR3 bases are TGCGCCAGCAGCCAAGGGTTTAGTTCGGGGGCGGGAAACATTCAGTACTTC. Its translation is CASSQGFSSGAGNIQYF.

Only one count was recorded for this clone. V is TRBV10-2 and J is TRBJ1-1; tentative D call: TRBD1 (6 bases). V was pared by 6 bases and J by 4 bases, with 15 bases between. The CDR3 is made up of 14 amino acids. Germline CDR1 WSHSY, CDR2 SAAADI. Here the CDR3 DNA reads TGCGCCAGCAGCTTAATTGGGGGGCGCACTGAAGCTTTCTTT. The encoded protein is CASSLIGGRTEAFF.

The V gene is TRBV29-1, the J gene TRBJ1-4, with TRBD1 matching over 7 bases. The germline V gene has CDR1 SQVTM and CDR2 ANQGSEA. This CDR3 is 13 amino acids long. V was clipped by 8 bases and J by 8 bases; unmatched bases: 11. CDR3 nucleotides: TGCAGCATTAACAGGGGTCGCGACGAAAAACTGTTTTTT. Its translation: CSINRGRDEKLFF.

The genes are TRBV4-1 and TRBJ2-1; no reliable D call. The CDR3 runs 15 residues. Trimming removed 1 base from V and 2 bases from J, with 9 bases in between. Germline V gene data show CDR1 as MGHRA and CDR2 as YSYEKL. CDR3 DNA sequence: TGCGCCAGCAGCCAAGGGAAGCAGGCCTACAATGAGCAGTTCTTC. It yields the protein CASSQGKQAYNEQFF.

The chain combines TRBV29-1 with TRBJ1-2; D is ambiguous. The CDR3 is made up of 13 amino acids. Germline V CDR1 and CDR2: SQVTM, ANQGSEA. V gave up 3 bases and J gave up 0 bases, with 8 bases separating them. CDR3 residues: CSVEENANYGYTF. DNA of the CDR3: TGCAGCGTTGAGGAAAACGCTAACTATGGCTACACCTTC.

As to this clone: This sample also contains other DNA sequences that code for the same CDR3. This rearrangement joins TRBV5-4 to TRBJ2-5, with TRBD2 matching over 8 bases. This CDR3 region has 14 residues. Germline CDR1 SGHNT, CDR2 YYREEE (reference sequence). Trimming took 2 bases from V and 3 from J; bases not matched to a gene: 3. CDR3 nucleotides: TGTGCCAGCAGCTTAAGCGGGAGTGAAGAGACCCAGTACTTC. Encoded protein: CASSLSGSEETQYF.

This clone was detected only once. The chain uses TRBV7-2 and TRBJ1-1; D is perhaps TRBD1 (6 bases). In germline, CDR1 is SGHTA, CDR2 FQGNSA. The CDR3 totals 16 residues. With 5 bases removed from V and 0 bases from J, the gap between germline ends came to 16 bases. The CDR3 loop is CASSPEGGAMNTEAFF. The CDR3 region has the DNA TGTGCCAGCAGCCCCGAGGGGGGGGCAATGAACACTGAAGCTTTCTTT.

The chain uses TRBV28 and TRBJ2-7; D unresolved. CDR3 length: 11 amino acids. Germline V lookup: CDR1 MDHEN, CDR2 SYDVKM. The V end lost 10 bases, the J end lost 6 bases, and 13 bases lay between the germline ends. CDR3 in amino acids: CATTFAGEQYF. Written as DNA, the CDR3 is TGTGCCACCACCTTCGCTGGCGAGCAGTACTTC. Supplemented by reference TRBV28 and TRBJ2-7, the full variable domain reads DVKVTQSSRYLVKRTGEKVFLECVQDMDHENMFWYRQDPGLGLRLIYFSYDVKMKEKGDIPEGYSVSREKKERFSLILESASTNQTSMYLCATTFAGEQYFGPGTRLTVT.

This clone came up once. The CDR3 region is CASSMDRYYGYTF. The CDR3 coding sequence is TGTGCCAGTAGTATGGACAGATACTATGGCTACACCTTC. This chain connects TRBV19 to TRBJ1-2; D may be TRBD1 (6 bases). CDR3 length: 13 residues. V was shortened by 3 bases and J by 3 bases, with 8 bases between the two germline ends. The germline V gene has CDR1 LNHDA and CDR2 SQIVND (reference sequence).

V and J are TRBV27 and TRBJ2-1; 7 bases map to TRBD1. The V gene end was trimmed by 4 bases and the J gene end by 1 base; junction bases not matched to a gene: 1. Germline assignment: CDR1 MNHEY and CDR2 SMNVEV (reference sequence). This CDR3 has 14 amino acids. Here the CDR3 DNA reads TGTGCCAGCAGTTCGACAGGGTCCTACAATGAGCAGTTCTTC. This encodes CASSSTGSYNEQFF.

The V call is TRBV7-9, the J call TRBJ2-5; D is ambiguous. Trimming removed 5 bases from V and 5 bases from J, with 12 bases in between. The germline V gene encodes CDR1 SEHNR and CDR2 FQNEAQ (reference sequence). This CDR3 region has 13 residues. Written as DNA, the CDR3 is TGTGCCAGCAGCCAGGAACCCTTGGAGACCCAGTACTTC. It encodes CASSQEPLETQYF.

CDR3 sequence (DNA): TGTGCCAGTAGTATGGGCCTAGCGGGAGGCAAAGCCTACAATGAGCAGTTCTTC. Its translation: CASSMGLAGGKAYNEQFF. The genes are TRBV19 and TRBJ2-1; 11 positions match TRBD2. V lost 3 bases, J lost 2 bases, and 9 bases stayed unmatched. Germline V lookup: CDR1 LNHDA, CDR2 SQIVND (reference sequence). CDR3 length: 18 residues.

This clone has only one observation. This sequence joins TRBV5-1 and TRBJ2-3, with a weak D call TRBD1 (5 bases). The CDR3 length is 16 residues. The germline V gene encodes CDR1 SGHRS and CDR2 YFSETQ. V lost 0 bases and J lost 4, with 15 bases in between. CDR3 region: CASSLEGLLGADTQYF. The CDR3 bases are TGCGCCAGCAGCTTGGAGGGGCTGCTAGGTGCAGATACGCAGTATTTT.

The chain links TRBV28 to TRBJ1-2, with TRBD1 as a possible D gene (5 bases). Trimming took off 6 bases at V and 8 bases at J, with 16 bases between the two ends. The CDR3 is 13 amino acids. Germline-derived CDR1 and CDR2 are MDHEN and SYDVKM. CDR3 in amino acids: CASSRGGRNGYTF. The CDR3 DNA sequence: TGTGCCAGCAGCCGGGGGGGAAGGAACGGCTACACCTTC.

V is TRBV19 and J is TRBJ2-2; D may be TRBD2 (6 bases). Germline V gene lookup returns CDR1 LNHDA and CDR2 SQIVND (reference sequence). This CDR3 comprises 14 residues. Trimming took 4 bases from V and 4 from J, leaving 10 bases between them. The CDR3 region is CASSKRVGTGELFF. The CDR3 DNA reads TGTGCCAGTAGTAAGCGGGTCGGCACCGGGGAGCTGTTTTTT.

The gene calls are TRBV2 and TRBJ2-1; D might be TRBD1 (6 bases). Germline values: CDR1 SNHLY, CDR2 FYNNEI. The CDR3 loop spans 13 amino acids. The germline V and J ends were trimmed by 7 bases and 5 bases, with 12 bases remaining between them. The CDR3 DNA is TGTGCCAGCATCAGACAGGCTAACAATGAGCAGTTCTTC. It is translated as CASIRQANNEQFF.